The rows below give T cell receptor beta chains drawn from one sample of a study of T cells in Graves' hyperthyroidism and ophthalmopathy. Each CDR3 protein gets one entry after TCRdb re-called the multiplex PCR reads with MiXCR. The sample includes approximately 600,000 distinct CDR3 sequences, roughly 15% of them seen just once. The source material was blood. The receptors stem from a woman aged 25-40 years with Graves' hyperthyroidism. Each CDR3 is given with its conserved first and last residue. D genes are given only for firm matches. A row's size may be missing; if present it is once, few, many or a size class.

clone size	J gene	V gene	D gene	CDR3 protein	CDR3 DNA
many	TRBJ2-7	TRBV2	TRBD2	CASRLASPYEQYF	TGTGCCAGCAGACTAGCGTCTCCCTACGAGCAGTACTTC
few	TRBJ1-2	TRBV3-1	NA	CASSQGDGYTF	TGTGCCAGCAGCCAGGGTGACGGCTACACCTTC
once	TRBJ2-1	TRBV3-1	NA	CASSQGFGGPTAQFF	TGTGCCAGCAGCCAAGGATTCGGGGGCCCAACCGCGCAGTTCTTC
NA	TRBJ1-5	TRBV20-1	TRBD1	CSASGQGNQPQHF	TGCAGTGCTAGCGGACAGGGCAATCAGCCCCAGCATTTT
few	TRBJ2-2	TRBV19	NA	CASSIWGGHEAGELFF	TGTGCCAGTAGTATCTGGGGAGGACACGAGGCCGGGGAGCTGTTTTTT
few	TRBJ1-1	TRBV4-2	TRBD1	CASSPLGQEYTEAFF	TGTGCCAGCAGCCCATTGGGACAGGAGTACACTGAAGCTTTCTTT
NA	TRBJ2-1	TRBV7-2	NA	CASSLRGQGAGANEQFF	TGTGCCAGCAGCTTGAGGGGACAAGGGGCGGGAGCCAATGAGCAGTTCTTC
NA	TRBJ1-1	TRBV20-1	NA	CSARDRRAGDGTEAFF	TGCAGTGCTAGAGATCGCAGGGCGGGGGATGGGACTGAAGCTTTCTTT
many	TRBJ2-2	TRBV6-1	NA	CASSERGGANTGELFF	TGTGCCAGCAGTGAACGAGGGGGAGCGAACACCGGGGAGCTGTTTTTT
many	TRBJ2-7	TRBV7-2	NA	CASSRAGTGDYEQYF	TGTGCCAGCAGCCGGGCGGGGACGGGAGACTACGAGCAGTACTTC
many	TRBJ1-4	TRBV18	NA	CASSPATNEKLFF	TGTGCCAGCTCACCTGCAACTAATGAAAAACTGTTTTTT
once	TRBJ2-3	TRBV6-2/TRBV6-3	NA	CASSSGSRADTQYF	TGTGCCAGCAGTTCGGGCTCTCGTGCAGATACGCAGTATTTT
few	TRBJ2-1	TRBV29-1	TRBD1	CSGEGGFYNEQFF	TGCAGCGGCGAAGGGGGCTTCTACAATGAGCAGTTCTTC
many	TRBJ1-5	TRBV28	TRBD1	CASSDRQGGSNQPQHF	TGTGCCAGCAGTGACCGACAGGGAGGGAGCAATCAGCCCCAGCATTTT
NA	TRBJ1-5	TRBV29-1	NA	CSVEEGQNQPQHF	TGCAGCGTTGAAGAAGGGCAAAATCAGCCCCAGCATTTT
many	TRBJ1-5	TRBV27	NA	CASSFLTGEVDQPQHF	TGTGCCAGCAGTTTCCTTACAGGAGAGGTCGATCAGCCCCAGCATTTT
NA	TRBJ2-7	TRBV12-3/TRBV12-4	TRBD1	CASSLTGQVNEQYF	TGTGCCAGCAGCCTGACAGGGCAAGTAAACGAGCAGTACTTC
many	TRBJ1-2	TRBV28	NA	CASSSQGYGYTF	TGTGCCAGCAGTTCCCAGGGCTATGGCTACACCTTC
NA	TRBJ2-7	TRBV19	NA	CASSMGPNSYEQYF	TGTGCCAGTAGTATGGGCCCCAACAGCTACGAGCAGTACTTC
many	TRBJ2-1	TRBV2	NA	CASSDSYEQFF	TGTGCCAGCAGTGATTCCTATGAGCAGTTCTTC
many	TRBJ2-2	TRBV30	NA	CAWSKRGTGELFF	TGTGCCTGGAGTAAAAGGGGAACCGGGGAGCTGTTTTTT
many	TRBJ1-1	TRBV28	NA	CASSRGEAFF	TGTGCCAGCAGTCGGGGTGAAGCTTTCTTT
many	TRBJ2-1	TRBV7-2	TRBD2	CASSLQTSGRAYEQFF	TGTGCCAGCAGCTTACAAACTAGCGGGAGGGCCTATGAGCAGTTCTTC
NA	TRBJ1-2	TRBV7-8	TRBD1	CASSYGQGNNYGYTF	TGTGCCAGCAGCTACGGACAGGGTAATAACTATGGCTACACCTTC
few	TRBJ1-6	TRBV5-6	TRBD1	CASSLRKTGGSYNSPLHF	TGTGCCAGCAGCCTTCGAAAGACAGGGGGCTCCTATAATTCACCCCTCCACTTT
NA	TRBJ2-3	TRBV7-3	TRBD2	CASSPQAGDRTDTQYF	TGTGCCAGCAGCCCCCAAGCGGGAGATCGTACAGATACGCAGTATTTT
few	TRBJ2-2	TRBV11-3	TRBD2	CASSKPSGTGELFF	TGTGCCAGCAGCAAGCCTAGCGGGACCGGGGAGCTGTTTTTT
NA	TRBJ2-2	TRBV29-1	TRBD2	CSVELVAGARELFF	TGCAGCGTTGAATTGGTAGCGGGAGCCAGGGAGCTGTTTTTT
many	TRBJ2-1	TRBV28	TRBD2	CASSSSGRVYNEQFF	TGTGCCAGCAGTTCGAGCGGGAGGGTCTACAATGAGCAGTTCTTC
few	TRBJ2-5	TRBV4-1	TRBD2	CASSQDRGRGKTQYF	TGCGCCAGCAGCCAAGACCGGGGGAGGGGAAAGACCCAGTACTTC
NA	TRBJ1-5	TRBV6-5	NA	CASSYWPNRGTQPQHF	TGTGCCAGCAGTTACTGGCCTAACCGGGGGACTCAGCCCCAGCATTTT
NA	TRBJ1-2	TRBV29-1	NA	CSVDLPGLQGYTF	TGCAGCGTTGACCTACCAGGGCTTCAGGGCTACACCTTC
many	TRBJ2-3	TRBV7-2	NA	CASSFFGRDTQYF	TGTGCCAGCAGCTTTTTTGGGAGAGATACGCAGTATTTT
many	TRBJ1-1	TRBV10-2	TRBD1	CASSDQGGAFF	TGCGCCAGCAGTGATCAGGGGGGCGCTTTCTTT
many	TRBJ2-3	TRBV20-1	TRBD1	CSATQGAESTDTQYF	TGCAGTGCTACGCAGGGGGCTGAGAGCACAGATACGCAGTATTTT
many	TRBJ1-5	TRBV12-3/TRBV12-4	NA	CASSPGFPQHF	TGTGCCAGCAGTCCTGGCTTTCCCCAGCATTTT
many	TRBJ1-6	TRBV2	TRBD1	CASSEEGQGYSPLHF	TGTGCCAGCAGTGAAGAAGGACAGGGGTATTCACCCCTCCACTTT
NA	TRBJ2-3	TRBV2	TRBD2	CASKRGLAGGADTQYF	TGTGCCAGCAAACGCGGACTAGCGGGAGGGGCAGATACGCAGTATTTT
few	TRBJ1-5	TRBV27	NA	CASSRQARDQPQHF	TGTGCCAGCAGCCGACAGGCAAGGGATCAGCCCCAGCATTTT
many	TRBJ1-1	TRBV7-3	NA	CASSLVGRHTEAFF	TGTGCCAGCAGCTTAGTGGGACGGCACACTGAAGCTTTCTTT
many	TRBJ2-7	TRBV6-1	NA	CASSRDPTGEQYF	TGTGCCAGCAGTAGGGACCCCACGGGCGAGCAGTACTTC
NA	TRBJ1-2	TRBV20-1	TRBD1	CSAGQVLQGGYTF	TGCAGTGCTGGACAGGTTCTACAGGGGGGCTACACCTTC
few	TRBJ2-1	TRBV27	NA	CASSLFPDLRGNEQFF	TGTGCCAGCAGTTTATTCCCGGACCTAAGAGGGAATGAGCAGTTCTTC
many	TRBJ2-5	TRBV2	NA	CASSEGPGETQYF	TGTGCCAGCAGCGAGGGACCCGGGGAGACCCAGTACTTC
NA	TRBJ2-7	TRBV20-1	NA	CSAPSSYEHYF	TGCAGTGCCCCCAGCTCCTACGAGCACTACTTC
NA	TRBJ1-2	TRBV6-6	TRBD1	CASSYSSGTGYGYTF	TGTGCCAGCAGTTACTCGAGCGGGACAGGGTATGGCTACACCTTC
many	TRBJ2-7	TRBV2	TRBD1	CASSYPRDRGSYEQYF	TGTGCCAGCAGTTATCCCCGGGACAGGGGGTCCTACGAGCAGTACTTC
few	TRBJ2-1	TRBV10-3	TRBD2	CALRTGTSGSDEQFF	TGTGCCCTACGAACCGGGACTAGCGGGAGTGATGAGCAGTTCTTC
NA	TRBJ2-2	TRBV25-1	TRBD2	CASSDLAAGELFF	TGTGCCAGCAGTGATCTAGCGGCCGGGGAGCTGTTTTTT
NA	TRBJ1-1	TRBV28	TRBD1	CASLPPPGQGRTEAFF	TGTGCCAGCTTACCCCCTCCAGGACAGGGTCGGACTGAAGCTTTCTTT
many	TRBJ2-3	TRBV30	NA	CASGKGTDTQYF	TGTGCCTCCGGGAAGGGAACAGATACGCAGTATTTT
many	TRBJ2-5	TRBV28	NA	CASHPLRGQETQYF	TGTGCCAGCCATCCTTTAAGGGGGCAAGAGACCCAGTACTTC
many	TRBJ2-1	TRBV6-1	TRBD1	CASSEPGQGVREQFF	TGTGCCAGCAGTGAACCGGGACAGGGGGTGCGGGAGCAGTTCTTC
NA	TRBJ2-1	TRBV7-9	NA	CASSPKGLTGYNEQFF	TGTGCCAGCAGCCCGAAAGGGCTAACGGGCTACAATGAGCAGTTCTTC
NA	TRBJ1-5	TRBV6-2/TRBV6-3	NA	CASERGGQPQHF	TGTGCCAGCGAGAGGGGAGGTCAGCCCCAGCATTTT
many	TRBJ1-1	TRBV28	NA	CASSFGGATNTEAFF	TGTGCCAGCAGTTTCGGGGGGGCGACGAACACTGAAGCTTTCTTT
many	TRBJ1-1	TRBV18	NA	CASSATQNTEAFF	TGTGCCAGCTCGGCGACCCAGAACACTGAAGCTTTCTTT
many	TRBJ2-5	TRBV12-5	NA	CASGLNGYQETQYF	TGTGCTAGTGGTCTTAATGGGTACCAAGAGACCCAGTACTTC